This TCR beta chain originates from a study of metastatic and nonmetastatic thyroid tumors. Study context: Samples came from malignant and benign thyroid patients, and repertoires were compared across blood and tumor or nodule tissue. Study results and caveats: Compared with benign nodules, malignant thyroid tumors were reported to have significantly higher TCR beta diversity in both blood and tumor.

This clone was observed at least ten times. Its antigen is still unknown. The entire patient cohort was treatment-naive prior to thyroid surgery. How the authors handled the data: The study took CDR3 differences across clinicopathological groups and made a distant-metastasis classifier for papillary thyroid cancer from them. TCRdb redid the clone calls on the PCR reads using MiXCR. What appears here as the V and J calls and clone size reflects TCRdb's work, not the paper's. Of 55,000 or so clones listed, roughly a sixth are singletons. The CDR3 consists of 12 residues. Deletions cut 5 bases from V and 3 bases from J, with 8 bases between. Germline V gene sequence: CDR1 MDHEN, CDR2 SYDVKM.

The specimen was blood. The TCR comes from a female donor with papillary thyroid cancer or a benign thyroid nodule (not recorded which). Some clones in this sample may be carry-over from other donors' samples. This chain uses TRBV28 with TRBJ2-7; D is unresolved. CDR3 DNA sequence: TGTGCCAGCAGTCCAGTCAACTACGAGCAGTACTTC. Translated, it gives CASSPVNYEQYF.